These T cell receptor beta chains were read from a single sample in a study of shared clonotypes between healthy human individuals. The repertoire was sequenced with immunoSEQ multiplex PCR; TCRdb's copy has only in-frame clones and lacks some. Here the sample spans fewer than 1.4 million clones, around three quarters being singletons. Sequenced input: memory CD4+ T cells from PBMCs. The receptors shown here come from a man aged 18-30 years in good health. Some clones in this sample may be carry-over from other donors' samples. Both conserved end residues are part of each CDR3. The D gene is left open where the match is weak. The size of a clone is reported for some rows only, either as once, few or many, or as a class for expanded clones.

J,V,D,size,CDR3,DNA
TRBJ1-2,TRBV15,.,few,CATSRDPRKGRGGSHGYTF,TGTGCCACCAGCAGAGACCCCAGGAAGGGTCGAGGGGGTTCACATGGCTACACCTTC
TRBJ1-2,TRBV5-1,.,.,CASSLSPEGGYTF,TGCGCCAGCAGCTTGTCTCCAGAGGGAGGCTACACCTTC
TRBJ1-1,TRBV18,.,once,CASSPLQRNTEAFF,TGTGCCAGCTCACCTTTACAGAGGAACACTGAAGCTTTCTTT
TRBJ2-3,TRBV11-3,.,.,CASSLVSGPQYF,TGTGCCAGCAGCTTAGTATCGGGACCGCAGTATTTT
TRBJ1-5,TRBV21-1,.,.,CASSKTPYRQGSNQPQHF,TGTGCCAGCAGCAAAACCCCTTACCGGCAGGGCAGCAATCAGCCCCAGCATTTT
TRBJ2-5,TRBV21-1,.,.,CASSKEGLAARQETQYF,TGTGCCAGCAGCAAAGAGGGACTAGCGGCGCGTCAAGAGACCCAGTACTTC
TRBJ2-4,TRBV10-3,TRBD1,few,CAISESQRQGGNIQYF,TGTGCCATCAGTGAGTCTCAGAGACAGGGGGGCAACATTCAGTACTTC
TRBJ2-1,TRBV7-2,.,.,CASSLARREQFF,TGTGCCAGCAGCTTAGCCCGACGTGAGCAGTTCTTC
TRBJ2-5,TRBV11-2,.,.,CASSPTGETQYF,TGTGCCAGCAGCCCAACAGGGGAGACCCAGTACTTC
TRBJ2-3,TRBV5-4,.,.,CASSLERRDTQYF,TGTGCCAGCAGCTTGGAGCGACGCGATACGCAGTATTTT
TRBJ2-6,TRBV7-9,.,once,CASSLKRTGSSGANVLTF,TGTGCCAGCAGCTTAAAAAGAACAGGATCCTCTGGGGCCAACGTCCTGACTTTC
TRBJ2-1,TRBV10-1,.,.,CASSESPGGGFYNEQFF,TGCGCCAGCAGTGAGTCCCCAGGGGGGGGGTTTTACAATGAGCAGTTCTTC
TRBJ2-5,TRBV7-2,.,few,CASSLRGAEETQYF,TGTGCCAGCAGCTTGCGCGGAGCCGAAGAGACCCAGTACTTC
TRBJ2-6,TRBV5-8,.,few,CASSLWVPGANVLTF,TGTGCCAGCAGCTTGTGGGTACCTGGGGCCAACGTCCTGACTTTC
TRBJ2-3,TRBV10-3,TRBD2,.,CAISDPGLAERGSTDTQYF,TGTGCCATCAGTGACCCGGGACTAGCGGAGCGTGGTAGCACAGATACGCAGTATTTT
TRBJ1-1,TRBV9,TRBD1,many,CASSTGVGNTEAFF,TGTGCCAGCAGCACAGGGGTGGGGAACACTGAAGCTTTCTTT
TRBJ2-7,TRBV4-1,TRBD1,.,CASSHATGVGEQYF,TGCGCCAGCAGCCACGCCACAGGGGTCGGCGAGCAGTACTTC
TRBJ2-2,TRBV11-3,.,.,CASSHRRAGSTGELFF,TGTGCCAGCAGCCACCGCAGGGCGGGGAGCACCGGGGAGCTGTTTTTT
TRBJ2-7,TRBV7-2,TRBD1,.,CASSKGTALEQYF,TGTGCCAGCAGTAAAGGGACAGCGCTAGAGCAGTACTTC
TRBJ2-7,TRBV7-9,TRBD1,.,CASSFSTGGEQYF,TGTGCCAGCAGCTTTTCCACAGGGGGCGAGCAGTACTTC
TRBJ1-1,TRBV4-3,.,few,CASSQRGGGGPNTEAFF,TGCGCCAGCAGCCAACGAGGCGGAGGGGGGCCCAACACTGAAGCTTTCTTT
TRBJ2-4,TRBV19,.,.,CASSPILATDNIQYF,TGTGCCAGTAGTCCTATACTAGCCACGGATAACATTCAGTACTTC
TRBJ2-7,TRBV4-1,.,.,CASSQDSGASKRYF,TGCGCCAGCAGCCAAGATTCGGGCGCTTCTAAACGGTACTTC
TRBJ2-7,TRBV20-1,.,few,CSARLSYEQYF,TGCAGTGCTCGCTTGAGCTACGAGCAGTACTTC
TRBJ1-2,TRBV5-6,.,.,CASSLADRRSYTF,TGTGCCAGCAGCTTGGCCGATCGGCGTAGTTACACCTTC
TRBJ1-4,TRBV5-4,TRBD1,.,CATSEGGGGGSNEKLFF,TGTGCCACCTCGGAGGGAGGGGGCGGGGGATCGAATGAAAAACTGTTTTTT
TRBJ2-7,TRBV18,TRBD2,.,CASSPQLAGSEQYF,TGTGCCAGCTCACCACAACTAGCGGGGAGCGAGCAGTACTTC
TRBJ2-7,TRBV28,.,.,CASSRSEQYF,TGTGCCAGCAGCCGTTCCGAGCAGTACTTC
TRBJ2-7,TRBV30,.,.,CAWRGSYEQYF,TGTGCCTGGAGGGGAAGCTACGAGCAGTACTTC
TRBJ1-2,TRBV25-1,.,.,CASSELQTAFYGYTF,TGTGCCAGCAGTGAACTACAGACAGCCTTCTATGGCTACACCTTC
TRBJ2-7,TRBV7-8,TRBD2,.,CASSPTGGSSYEQYF,TGTGCCAGCAGCCCAACGGGGGGTAGCTCCTACGAGCAGTACTTC
TRBJ2-1,TRBV27,TRBD2,.,CASSLGLAVNNEQFF,TGTGCCAGCAGTTTGGGACTAGCGGTAAACAATGAGCAGTTCTTC
TRBJ2-1,TRBV29-1,TRBD2,.,CSVSTSGSSYNEQFF,TGCAGCGTTTCTACTAGCGGAAGCTCCTACAATGAGCAGTTCTTC
TRBJ2-3,TRBV5-1,TRBD1,.,CASSLRGFSTDTQYF,TGCGCCAGCAGCCTCAGGGGGTTTAGCACAGATACGCAGTATTTT
TRBJ1-1,TRBV5-1,.,.,CASSLTPVNTEAFF,TGCGCCAGCAGCTTGACTCCGGTGAACACTGAAGCTTTCTTT
TRBJ2-1,TRBV7-9,.,.,CASSLVRQRITNEQFF,TGTGCCAGCAGCTTAGTCCGGCAGAGAATTACCAATGAGCAGTTCTTC
TRBJ1-5,TRBV6-5,TRBD1,.,CASSRTGQGHQPQHF,TGTGCCAGCAGCCGAACTGGACAGGGTCATCAGCCCCAGCATTTT
TRBJ2-7,TRBV10-1,TRBD2,.,CASSESTSGRHEQYF,TGCGCCAGCAGTGAGTCAACTAGCGGGAGGCACGAGCAGTACTTC
TRBJ2-3,TRBV5-1,TRBD1,once,CASSLELTGGGDTQYF,TGCGCCAGCAGCTTAGAGCTCACAGGGGGTGGAGATACGCAGTATTTT
TRBJ1-6,TRBV5-1,.,once,CASSSPGPEGSPLHF,TGCGCCAGCAGCTCACCTGGCCCAGAGGGCTCACCCCTCCACTTT
TRBJ1-2,TRBV28,.,.,CASSFGVLGQTYGYTF,TGTGCCAGCAGTTTTGGCGTTTTGGGGCAGACGTATGGCTACACCTTC
TRBJ2-4,TRBV7-2,.,few,CASSPGGVAKNIQYF,TGTGCCAGCAGCCCAGGGGGGGTGGCCAAAAACATTCAGTACTTC